The sequence of this T cell receptor beta chain was determined in a study of vaccination and CD4 T cells after COVID-19. Sample treatment: approximately nine-day PBMC culture with coronavirus spike peptide pools or control peptides (ViraFEST assay). An unexposed donor provided the CD4+ T cells, which were collected before the COVID-19 pandemic (2011-2018). A few counts support this clonotype. Its antigen is as yet unknown. Trimming took 4 bases from V and 2 from J, leaving 12 bases between them. CDR3 length: 14 amino acids. Germline V CDR1 and CDR2: LNHDA, SQIVND (reference sequence). The Oncomine TCR Beta short-read assay sequenced DNA from cultured CD4+ T cells. TCRdb recomputed calls from the PCR reads with MiXCR, one row per CDR3 protein. The table shows several thousand distinct CDR3 sequences, with about 28% occurring only once.

The sequencing sample was made of CD4+ T cells from blood, cultured in vitro. The sequence derives from a human donor in good health. The chain joins TRBV19 to TRBJ2-7; weak D call: TRBD2 (5 bases). The CDR3 DNA follows: TGTGCCAGTAGTACAACTAGACATCCCTACGAGCAGTACTTC. Its translation: CASSTTRHPYEQYF. The full variable domain, completed using reference TRBV19 and TRBJ2-7, is DGGITQSPKYLFRKEGQNVTLSCEQNLNHDAMYWYRQDPGQGLRLIYYSQIVNDFQKGDIAEGYSVSREKKESFPLTVTSAQKNPTAFYLCASSTTRHPYEQYFGPGTRLTVT.